This T cell receptor beta chain stems from a study of cytomegalovirus exposure and HLA in healthy donors (dated by TCRdb to the late 2010s). With respect to the entire study: According to an earlier analysis of a few hundred of the donors, 150 million to 200 million T cells yielded 120 million or so unique TCR beta sequences and approximately 280 Gb of sequence data. An early release that covered 640 HLA-typed donors contained about 300 gigabases of sequencing data and some 87 million unique TCR sequences. The study aimed to test whether signatures of past pathogen exposure could be identified by cataloging public T cell receptors. Class I and class II HLA loci were covered by the typing at four-digit resolution. Donor age, sex, ethnicity and CMV serostatus were collected together with the repertoire data. A later analysis re-analyzed previously published TCR beta repertoires from roughly 600 donors and added high-resolution HLA genotyping to study TCR occurrence patterns. Of the roughly 390 genotyped donors, 81% were placed in the genetic ancestry cluster associated with self-reported Caucasian donors. Using immunosequencing, the study profiled T cell repertoires from 500 to 800 subjects and related those repertoires to cytomegalovirus serostatus. Among roughly 400 genotyped donors of the cohort, an average of about 240,000 unique TCR beta nucleotide sequences were sequenced per donor, roughly 20% of them non-productive. To predict cytomegalovirus infection status, the study brought together high-throughput TCR immunosequencing, statistical association of individual TCRs with disease status, and machine learning. Along with the approximately 670-subject first cohort, a separate validation cohort of 120 different subjects was used. A later genetic analysis took genome-wide SNP genotypes for about 55% of the 666 donors and used that subset as a discovery cohort. Every repertoire in the discovery cohort had been generated on one and the same sequencing platform. In the later analysis, no new phenotypic data were used to find candidate immune exposures; instead, reliance was placed on TCR beta sequences and their occurrence across donors. An earlier analysis of some 500 of the donors used high-throughput TCR beta sequencing to judge whether each TCR beta V gene segment behaved as functional or pseudogenic. The number of typed donors differed by locus: about 620-630 for A, B, C, DRB1 and DQB1; 500 to 550 for DQA1; approximately 600 for DPA1; and 400 to 480 for DPB1. About 5 DR-DQ haplotypes were handled as single units for association and clustering, since linkage in the cohort was strong.

The cohort comprised some 680 healthy bone marrow donors. Cohort members were all nominally healthy when sampled, although unrecorded immune exposures were likely present. The donor was CMV seronegative and was included in the group of 352 seronegative cohort members. Every donor gave a peripheral blood sample, and the peripheral blood mononuclear cells from that sample were used for TCR beta sequencing. Genomic DNA extraction from the blood cell samples was performed with the Qiagen DNeasy Blood Extraction Kit. From the cysteine through the phenylalanine, the CDR3 covers 16 amino acids. The retained sequence is limited to the CDR3, 48 bases, with the frame set at the first base. Clipping removes 4 bases from V and 4 bases from J, with 12 as the unmatched junction base count. Taken from the germline V gene, the CDR1 and CDR2 loops are SGHTS and YDEGEE. In regard to this clone: The target of this receptor is not known. No base-level quality is on record; no much larger clone is a single base apart.

Preparation of the library involved the immunoSEQ multiplex PCR assay. The multiplex PCR relied on a mix of 60 forward primers for TCR Vbeta segments and 13 reverse primers for TCR Jbeta segments. A multiplex PCR assay on genomic DNA amplified the CDR3 region of rearranged TCR beta genes. The Illumina HiSeq System was used to sequence the amplified TCR beta libraries as 87-base-pair reads. Per the original workflow: A later analysis tallied some 79 million unique TCR beta chains across the 550 to 850 repertoires, and approximately 12 million of those chains were shared by two or more donors. Raw reads were error-corrected and collapsed into unique sequences with a nearest-neighbor algorithm that merged closely related sequences to remove PCR and sequencing errors. To assign V, D and J gene segments, CDR3 sequences were aligned to IMGT reference sequences. For a sequence to be retained, a match of at least six nucleotides was required to both a V gene segment and a J gene segment. A rearrangement counted as productive if the CDR3 had no stop codons and remained in frame with V and J, and every other rearrangement counted as non-productive. CDR3 was defined by IMGT convention, running from the second conserved V-encoded cysteine to the conserved J-encoded phenylalanine. The earlier analysis of a few hundred of the donors excluded sequences that lacked an unambiguous match to a single V gene segment. An earlier analysis of 587 of the donors classified V segments as functional when productive rearrangements were above 56.7% and as segregating when the standard deviation between donors was above 5%. To diagnose cytomegalovirus status from the catalog of TCR beta chain sequences, a statistical classification framework was built. In a later analysis, TCR nucleotide sequences were compared against IMGT/GENE-DB human TR gene sequences so that V and J genes could be assigned. A later analysis assigned CDR3 sequences and most-parsimonious VDJ recombination scenarios with the TCRdist pipeline. In a later analysis, every TCR beta chain was defined by the combination of its CDR3 amino acid sequence and its V-gene family, and reads without a unique V-gene family were dropped. In a later analysis, around 600 highly shared, low-generation-probability nucleotide sequences were removed to address suspected cross-contamination and a sequencing artifact. In a later analysis, a clonal expansion index was calculated for each public chain from normalized within-repertoire ranks of inferred template counts. In a later analysis, generation probabilities were computed using a VDJ recombination model fitted to out-of-frame rearrangements, and the results were checked against IGoR. A later analysis scored TCR-TCR, TCR-HLA and TCR-CMV co-occurrence with hypergeometric tests, applying a repertoire-size bias correction to TCR pairs. In a later analysis, false discovery rates were estimated by permuting HLA or CMV assignments 20 times. A later analysis grouped co-occurring TCRs with DBSCAN, adding TCRdist sequence similarity when clustering within HLA-allele-positive subsets. For co-occurrence clustering, repertoires with fewer than 30,000 or more than 120,000 public chains were excluded, along with about five repertoires with anomalous nucleotide sharing. TCRdb retrieved this table from immuneACCESS and kept in-frame rearrangements only. Not all clones are present; in checked studies, unresolved V genes account for under half, and no reason is known for the remainder. D and trimming come from the DNA, and the V and J calls and clone size come from that table. This sample gives 170,000 or so clones in total; about 78% of them show up just once. The ten most abundant clones make up around 5.7% of the sample.

Study-wide findings and limitations: Approximately 16 rarely observed V segments, including chromosome 9 orphons, were excluded from the earlier analysis of some 590 of the donors because counts were too low. Compared with equally common non-associated chains, HLA-associated TCR beta chains in a later analysis were more clonally expanded and had lower generation probabilities. A later genetic analysis reported fewer N-insertions in productive TCRs among donors in an Asian-associated ancestry cluster than the roughly 700-donor mean. In a later analysis, several top co-occurrence clusters were reported to appear linked to parvovirus B19, influenza, CMV and Epstein-Barr virus. According to the authors, the approach could potentially be generalized to other disease states and immunological phenotypes. In the study, 150 to 200 TCR beta chains were listed as associated with cytomegalovirus. Specific HLA alleles were associated with 15,000 to 20,000 TCR beta sequences at a false discovery rate of 0.05 in a later analysis. For the cohort, immune exposure information was limited to CMV serostatus. Across donors, most TCR sequences were observed very rarely, whereas some public TCRs were present in many individuals. Some IMGT-functional V segments, including TRBV6-2 and TRBV6-3, could not be told apart with the 87-base-pair reads, so those segments were excluded. In vitro tests confirmed that a few of the cytomegalovirus-associated TCR beta chains recognize cytomegalovirus antigens. According to a later analysis, most CMV-associated TCR beta chains appeared to be HLA-restricted, and the HLA associations seemed to be driven largely by CMV exposure. Strong co-occurrence of HLA alleles, especially DR and DQ, made assigning TCR associations to individual alleles difficult. In an earlier analysis of some 550 of the donors, most TCR beta V segments were observed in productive rearrangements about 90% or about 30% of the time, broadly matching IMGT annotations. Because HLA typing was unavailable for some donors at each locus, only the typed subset was used in association tests. An association between a missense DCLRE1C variant and V-gene and J-gene trimming of TCR beta chains was found in a later genetic analysis and replicated in an independent cohort. Linkage disequilibrium might explain the correlated functional status among segregating V segments, but an unknown experimental factor could not be excluded. The presence/absence analyses assumed that sequencing depth was roughly uniform across donors, and that assumption may not be true. A further reported finding was that TCR beta sequences accurately predicted the HLA-A and HLA-B alleles for most subjects in the first cohort. Cytomegalovirus status was reported to be diagnosed by the classifier with high specificity and sensitivity in both the original and validation cohorts. According to a later analysis, TCR association rates differed among HLA loci, with DRB1 alleles showing the most associated TCRs and HLA-C alleles showing the fewest. A cluster of highly shared sequence variants was judged likely to represent a technical artifact of the sequencing pipeline. The cohort was sequenced for TCR beta chains only, and without alpha or paired-chain data the features that could be detected were limited.

The V and J genes are TRBV5-8 and TRBJ2-5, with 8 bases aligning to TRBD2. The sequence was collected from a man aged 35-49 years in good health and CMV-seronegative. The sample was PBMCs. The CDR3 region: CASSLLASGSLETQYF. At the DNA level, the sequence is TGTGCCAGCAGCCTCTTGGCTAGCGGGTCCCTAGAGACCCAGTACTTC.